The next 2 T cell receptor beta chains were all read from a single sample in a study of T cells in Graves' hyperthyroidism and ophthalmopathy (dated by TCRdb to about 2019). The library was made by multiplex PCR. The instrument was an Illumina HiSeq 2000. The TCR beta CDR3 regions were amplified from the RNA transcripts. The first round of RT-PCR for the TCR CDR3 was performed with the HTBI primer set and the Qiagen OneStep RT-PCR kit. The raw public data were reprocessed by TCRdb itself: fastp quality trimming at Q25, MiXCR clonotype calling, in-frame beta chains only. Each record represents a unique CDR3 protein, reported with the most common genes and DNA among its rows. This sample holds hundreds of thousands of distinct CDR3 sequences; 46% were observed only once. The biggest ten clones account for about 7.8% of the sample. Sequencing was performed on peripheral blood or thyroid tissue (not recorded which). These receptors originate from a woman aged 18-30 years with Graves' hyperthyroidism. Donor details come from another sample of the same person, matched by shared clones.

The chain recombines TRBV6-5 with TRBJ1-5; D ambiguous. The CDR3 has 12 residues. Trimming removed 6 bases from V and 3 bases from J, with 6 bases in between. Germline assignment: CDR1 MNHEY and CDR2 SVGAGI. The CDR3 region has the DNA TGTGCCAGCAGGGAGTACAATCAGCCCCAGCATTTT. Translating gives CASREYNQPQHF.

This chain joins TRBV20-1 and TRBJ2-7, with TRBD1 as a possible D gene (5 bases). This CDR3 contains 14 residues. Germline CDR1 is DFQATT and CDR2 is SNEGSKA (reference sequence). The V end lost 1 base, the J end lost 0 bases, and 10 bases lay between the germline ends. CDR3 protein: CSARVPGRSYEQYF. The CDR3, as DNA: TGCAGTGCTAGAGTTCCAGGGCGCTCCTACGAGCAGTACTTC.